A single sample gave rise to the 3 T cell receptor beta chains below, sequenced in a study of Graves' ophthalmopathy and Graves' hyperthyroidism. The TCR beta CDR3 regions underwent amplification from RNA transcripts. The first-round RT-PCR employed HTBI primers together with the Qiagen OneStep RT-PCR kit. A multiplex PCR was then performed as the second round. In TCRdb, the multiplex PCR reads were re-called with MiXCR into one record per CDR3 protein. The sample contains more than 550,000 distinct CDR3 sequences, 35% to 50% of which appear only once. Specimen: peripheral blood. Receptors originate from an adult man with Graves' ophthalmopathy.

On this clonotype: Without the conserved terminal phenylalanine or tryptophan, this CDR3 likely stems from a read error. The chain links TRBV25-1 to TRBJ2-7; 8 positions match TRBD2. This CDR3 is 14 amino acids long. In germline, CDR1 is MGHDK, CDR2 SYGVNS. V was clipped by 6 bases and J by 5 bases; unmatched bases: 9. CDR3 sequence (DNA): TGTGCCAGCAGCGCCCGGGGGGGAGGGAACGAGCAGTACCTC. Translating gives CASSARGGGNEQYL.

In its sample, this clonotype was seen a few times. V and J are TRBV25-1 and TRBJ1-2; no firm D call. CDR1 is MGHDK and CDR2 is SYGVNS in the germline V gene. Trimming cost V 8 bases and J 5 bases, with 9 bases left between them. The CDR3 extends over 11 amino acids. CDR3 residues: CASREEYGYTF. The CDR3 nucleotides are TGTGCCAGCCGCGAGGAGTATGGCTACACCTTC.

This sequence joins TRBV12-3 or TRBV12-4 and TRBJ2-2, with 9 positions matching TRBD1. The CDR3 has 16 residues. Unmatched junction bases numbered 7, after V lost 2 bases and J lost 6 bases. The CDR3 loop reads CASSLRQGGVPGELFF. As DNA, the CDR3 is TGTGCCAGCAGTTTACGACAGGGGGGGGTTCCCGGGGAGCTGTTTTTT.